The T cell receptor (beta chain) under discussion was sequenced for a study of blood T cell repertoires in COVID-19. Authors' methods: Nucleated cell counts were estimated from reference gene primer amplification. The data were produced by immunoSEQ multiplex PCR, yet TCRdb's version contains in-frame clones alone and is incomplete. V and J calls and clone size follow that table, whereas D and trimming were derived from the DNA. The data show 250,000 to 300,000 clones, approximately 87% seen once. Seattle's cohort entered during active infection and was followed longitudinally. Sequencing was carried out using peripheral blood. The receptor was isolated from a woman aged 30 to 39 with COVID-19, enrolled during active disease.

The CDR3 is CASSKGGRGPDEQYF. As DNA, the CDR3 is TGTGCCAGCAGCAAAGGAGGCAGGGGTCCCGACGAGCAGTACTTC. V is TRBV21-1 and J is TRBJ2-7; the table assigns TRBD1, which was not confirmed against the DNA. TRBV21-1 is a pseudogene. The CDR3 loop spans 15 amino acids.